Sequencing of this T cell receptor beta chain was carried out in a study of cytomegalovirus exposure and HLA in healthy donors. Findings and limits, study-wide: Most of the TCR beta V segments (in an earlier analysis) were productive either about 87% or about 30% of the time. Listed as cytomegalovirus-associated were over 150 TCR beta chains. Per a later analysis, 16,951 TCR beta sequences showed association with HLA alleles at 0.05 false discovery rate.

This PCR relied on a set of 60 Vbeta primers and 13 Jbeta primers. Only in-frame clones appear in the TCRdb table, and some are missing; sequencing was by immunoSEQ multiplex PCR. The data show under 200,000 clones, 81% seen once. There are 16 residues in the CDR3. Germline V gives CDR1 SNHLY, CDR2 FYNNEI. Between the trimmed V and J ends, which lost 6 bases and 6 bases, there was a span of 18 bases. As concerns this clone: The antigen is not known.

The sequenced sample was PBMCs. The chain links TRBV2 to TRBJ1-6; unclear D gene. The receptor was derived from a man over 45 in good health and CMV-seronegative. The CDR3, as DNA: TGTGCCAGCAGCGAGGGTCTCCTACCGGGTAATTCACCCCTCCACTTT. This sequence encodes CASSEGLLPGNSPLHF.